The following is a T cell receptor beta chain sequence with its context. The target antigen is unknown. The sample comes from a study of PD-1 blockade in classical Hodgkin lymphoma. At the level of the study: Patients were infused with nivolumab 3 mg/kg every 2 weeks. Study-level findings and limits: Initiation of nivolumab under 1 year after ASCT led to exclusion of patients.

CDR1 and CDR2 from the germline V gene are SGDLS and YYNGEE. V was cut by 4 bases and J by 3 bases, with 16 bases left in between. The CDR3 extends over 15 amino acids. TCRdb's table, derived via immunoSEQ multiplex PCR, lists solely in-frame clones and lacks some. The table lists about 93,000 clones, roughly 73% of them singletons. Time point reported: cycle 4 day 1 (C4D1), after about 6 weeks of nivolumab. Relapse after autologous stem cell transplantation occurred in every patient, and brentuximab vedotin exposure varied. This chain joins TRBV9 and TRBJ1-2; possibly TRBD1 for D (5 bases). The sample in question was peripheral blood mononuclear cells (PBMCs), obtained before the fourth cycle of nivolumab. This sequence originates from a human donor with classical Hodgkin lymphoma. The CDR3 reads CASSPIQETYYGYTF. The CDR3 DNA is TGTGCCAGCAGCCCGATACAGGAGACCTACTATGGCTACACCTTC.